The next 9 T cell receptor beta chains were all read from a single sample in a study of T cells in Graves' hyperthyroidism and ophthalmopathy. What was amplified from RNA transcripts were TCR beta CDR3 regions. HTBI primers were used for first-round RT-PCR of the TCR CDR3. TCRdb re-derived calls from the multiplex PCR reads in MiXCR, one entry per CDR3 protein. The sample comprises over 650,000 distinct CDR3 sequences, 16% of which are singletons, and approximately 8% rests with the top ten. The specimen sequenced was blood. The receptors originated from a man aged 18 to 29 with Graves' hyperthyroidism.

In this sample, this clonotype turned up many times. V gene TRBV30 combines with J gene TRBJ1-1; no clear D. The length of the CDR3 is 12 residues. The germline V gene encodes CDR1 GTSNPN and CDR2 SVGIG (reference sequence). Deletions cut 6 bases from V and 1 base from J, with 9 bases between. CDR3 loop: CACLTSNTEAFF. Written as DNA, the CDR3 is TGTGCCTGCCTGACTTCGAACACTGAAGCTTTCTTT.

CDR3 protein: CAWGQGAQPQHF. The CDR3 DNA sequence: TGTGCCTGGGGACAGGGGGCACAGCCCCAGCATTTT. The chain combines TRBV30 with TRBJ1-5; 11 bases agree with TRBD1. J lost 7 bases, V lost 5 bases, and 1 base had no gene match. Looked up from germline, CDR1 is GTSNPN and CDR2 is SVGIG (reference sequence). CDR3 length: 12 residues.

This chain links TRBV19 with TRBJ1-4; the D gene is possibly TRBD1 (6 bases). The V end lost 9 bases, the J end lost 0 bases, and 17 bases lay between the germline ends. This CDR3 is built from 16 residues. Germline-derived CDR1 and CDR2 are LNHDA and SQIVND (reference sequence). The chain's CDR3 is CASRPQGGPTNEKLFF. The CDR3 DNA follows: TGTGCCAGCCGCCCACAGGGAGGCCCAACTAATGAAAAACTGTTTTTT. The variable domain in full, completed from reference TRBV19 and TRBJ1-4, reads DGGITQSPKYLFRKEGQNVTLSCEQNLNHDAMYWYRQDPGQGLRLIYYSQIVNDFQKGDIAEGYSVSREKKESFPLTVTSAQKNPTAFYLCASRPQGGPTNEKLFFGSGTQLSVL.

This chain uses TRBV7-2 with TRBJ1-2; D may be TRBD1 (6 bases). Germline lookup yields CDR1 SGHTA and CDR2 FQGNSA. The CDR3 is 14 amino acids. V was trimmed by 2 bases and J by 5 bases, leaving 12 bases between them. CDR3 nucleotide sequence: TGTGCCAGCAGCTTAAGGGACGGGACATATGGCTACACCTTC. Encoded protein: CASSLRDGTYGYTF.

The J gene is TRBJ1-2, the V gene TRBV28; 11 bases align to TRBD1. The CDR3 is made up of 12 amino acids. V dropped 6 bases and J dropped 7; count of bases not matched to a gene: 1. Germline V CDR1 and CDR2: MDHEN, SYDVKM. The CDR3 DNA reads TGTGCCAGCAGAGGACAGGGGGCTGGCTACACCTTC. Translating it yields CASRGQGAGYTF.

The table lists this clonotype with many counts. In nucleotides, the CDR3 is TGTGCCAGCAGCCGGGCGATAACCGGACTAGCGGTGAACACCGGGGAGCTGTTTTTT. It codes for CASSRAITGLAVNTGELFF. V gene TRBV7-8 combines with J gene TRBJ2-2; 10 bases are shared with TRBD2. Germline lookup yields CDR1 SGHVS and CDR2 FQNEAQ. The CDR3 has 19 amino acids. J gave up 1 base and V 5 bases, and 13 bases lay outside the gene matches.

This clonotype has at least ten counts. The V gene is TRBV11-1, the J gene TRBJ2-5; 10 bases agree with TRBD1. The germline V gene has CDR1 SGHAT and CDR2 FQDESV (reference sequence). The ends lost 5 bases at V and 4 bases at J; junction bases unmatched: 16. The CDR3 length is 18 residues. The chain's CDR3 is CASSVSETGGWDGETQYF. The DNA for the CDR3 is TGTGCCAGCAGCGTGAGTGAGACAGGGGGCTGGGATGGAGAGACCCAGTACTTC.

A few counts support this clonotype. The chain uses TRBV20-1 and TRBJ2-7, with D unresolved. V was trimmed by 6 bases and J by 3 bases, leaving 12 bases between them. The germline V gene encodes CDR1 DFQATT and CDR2 SNEGSKA (reference sequence). The CDR3 is 12 amino acids. CDR3 nucleotide sequence: TGCAGTGCCGTCCGGGCTTTCTACGAGCAGTACTTC. Translation: CSAVRAFYEQYF.

The V gene is TRBV6-2 or TRBV6-3, the J gene TRBJ1-5, with 8 bases aligning to TRBD1. J was trimmed by 3 bases and V by 8 bases; bases with no gene match: 9. CDR3 length equals 15 residues. Germline V CDR1 and CDR2: MNHEY, SVGEGT. DNA of the CDR3: TGTGCCAGCTATCCTGCAGGGGGCCTCAATCAGCCCCAGCATTTT. Translation: CASYPAGGLNQPQHF.